This T cell receptor beta chain was captured by sequencing in a study of blood T cell repertoires in COVID-19. Study details: Some COVID-19 samples were acute and others convalescent; all came from the United States, Italy and Spain. PBMCs, B-cell-depleted T cells, or T cells were the source of the cDNA or gDNA that made up the material.

In the original processing: Estimates of nucleated cell counts were drawn from the amplification of reference gene primers. Clones were sequenced by immunoSEQ multiplex PCR, and TCRdb holds only the in-frame ones, with some missing. Clone size and the V and J calls come from that table; the DNA yielded D and trimming. The sample yields about 220,000 clones, about 85% seen once. Unmatched junction bases numbered 3, after V lost 2 bases and J lost 1 base. CDR3 length equals 17 residues. Germline V gene lookup returns CDR1 KGHDR and CDR2 SFDVKD. This TCR came from a man aged 50 to 59 who had recovered from COVID-19. This chain uses TRBV24-1 with TRBJ2-1; 11 bases map to TRBD2. Sequencing used peripheral blood. CDR3: CATSDYLAGGSYNEQFF. The DNA of the CDR3 is TGTGCCACCAGTGATTATCTAGCGGGAGGTTCCTACAATGAGCAGTTCTTC.